Below are 18 T cell receptor beta chains sequenced from a single sample in a study of T cell responses to AZD1222 COVID-19 vaccine. Repertoires were generated with immunoSEQ multiplex PCR, while TCRdb's copy carries only in-frame clones and drops some. The table has approximately 28,000 clones, about 92% seen once. Material: peripheral blood, obtained 28 days after the second AZD1222 dose. These receptor sequences come from an adult who received the AZD1222 COVID-19 vaccine.

This chain uses TRBV5-4 with TRBJ1-1; no clear D. Germline loops: CDR1 SGHNT, CDR2 YYREEE (reference sequence). Trimming shortened V by 4 bases and J by 1 base, and 11 bases separated the two germline ends. The CDR3 extends over 14 amino acids. The CDR3 DNA follows: TGTGCCAGCAGCCCCAGAAGGACGAACACTGAAGCTTTCTTT. This sequence encodes CASSPRRTNTEAFF.

CDR3: CASIPTIDRRNTEAFF. The CDR3 region has the DNA TGTGCCAGCATCCCCACTATAGACAGAAGGAACACTGAAGCTTTCTTT. This chain uses TRBV7-9 with TRBJ1-1; a weak D match, TRBD1 (5 bases). The V gene lost 7 bases and the J gene lost 1 base, with 19 bases spanning the gap. CDR3 length: 16 residues. Germline values: CDR1 SEHNR, CDR2 FQNEAQ (reference sequence).

The chain joins TRBV27 to TRBJ1-4, with TRBD1 identical over 7 bases. V gave up 5 bases and J gave up 0 bases; unmatched junction bases: 9. The CDR3 loop spans 17 amino acids. CDR1 and CDR2 (germline): MNHEY, SMNVEV (reference sequence). This chain's CDR3 is CASSKQGYGATNEKLFF. In DNA, the CDR3 is TGTGCCAGCAGTAAACAGGGGTACGGGGCAACTAATGAAAAACTGTTTTTT.

The genes are TRBV15 and TRBJ1-5; D might be TRBD1 (6 bases). V dropped 3 bases and J dropped 5 bases, with 14 bases sitting between them. Germline V lookup: CDR1 LNHNV, CDR2 YYDKDF (reference sequence). This CDR3 spans 15 amino acids. Here the CDR3 DNA reads TGTGCCACCAGCAGTTTTGGCGGGGGCCATCAGCCCCAGCATTTT. Protein product: CATSSFGGGHQPQHF.

The chain uses TRBV7-3 and TRBJ2-7; D may correspond to TRBD1 or TRBD2 (5 bases each). The CDR3 extends over 15 amino acids. Germline-derived CDR1 and CDR2 are SGHTA and FQGTGA. V was clipped by 5 bases and J by 5 bases, with 19 bases between them. CDR3 amino acids: CASSPTPGPGHEQYF. As DNA, the CDR3 is TGTGCCAGCAGCCCGACCCCGGGACCCGGTCACGAGCAGTACTTC.

This clone has a handful of counts. The J gene is TRBJ1-5, the V gene TRBV19; 10 bases agree with TRBD1. The CDR3 has 16 amino acids. V dropped 4 bases and J dropped 1; count of bases not matched to a gene: 4. CDR1 is LNHDA, CDR2 SQIVND, per germline (reference sequence). In DNA, the CDR3 is TGTGCCAGTAGTAACCCGGGACAGGGGAGCAATCAGCCCCAGCATTTT. This translates into CASSNPGQGSNQPQHF.

The chain uses TRBV7-2 and TRBJ1-3; TRBD1 aligns across 7 bases. The length of the CDR3 is 15 residues. Germline-derived CDR1 and CDR2 are SGHTA and FQGNSA. Trimming at V came to 5 bases and at J to 1 base, leaving 5 bases not matched to a gene. In DNA, the CDR3 is TGTGCCAGCAGCCCGGGACAGACTTCTGGAAACACCATATATTTT. It yields the protein CASSPGQTSGNTIYF. Using reference TRBV7-2 and TRBJ1-3 for the parts outside the CDR3, the full variable domain is GAGVSQSPSNKVTEKGKDVELRCDPISGHTALYWYRQSLGQGLEFLIYFQGNSAPDKSGLPSDRFSAERTGGSVSTLTIQRTQQEDSAVYLCASSPGQTSGNTIYFGEGSWLTVV.

The gene calls are TRBV27 and TRBJ1-1, with D maybe TRBD1 (5 bases). The CDR3 has 13 residues. The germline V gene has CDR1 MNHEY and CDR2 SMNVEV (reference sequence). V was trimmed by 3 bases and J by 5 bases, leaving 10 bases between them. The chain's CDR3 is CASSFPGGTEAFF. The CDR3 nucleotides read TGTGCCAGCAGTTTTCCCGGGGGGACTGAAGCTTTCTTT.

This clone was counted a single time. This chain connects TRBV7-3 to TRBJ2-5; tentative D call: TRBD2 (6 bases). V lost 2 bases, J lost 4 bases, and 8 bases lay in between. The germline V gene has CDR1 SGHTA and CDR2 FQGTGA. The CDR3 runs to 13 residues. CDR3 residues: CASSLGTGETQYF. As DNA, the CDR3 is TGTGCCAGCAGCTTAGGGACTGGAGAGACCCAGTACTTC. Combining the CDR3 with reference TRBV7-3 and TRBJ2-5 gives the whole variable domain GAGVSQTPSNKVTEKGKYVELRCDPISGHTALYWYRQSLGQGPEFLIYFQGTGAADDSGLPNDRFFAVRPEGSVSTLKIQRTERGDSAVYLCASSLGTGETQYFGPGTRLLVL.

The genes are TRBV28 and TRBJ1-1; D is uncertain. V was pared by 0 bases and J by 8 bases, with 16 bases between. CDR1 MDHEN and CDR2 SYDVKM come from the germline V gene. The CDR3 extends over 15 amino acids. The CDR3 sequence: CASSLWQPAAVEAFF. For the CDR3, the DNA is TGTGCCAGCAGTTTATGGCAGCCAGCCGCCGTGGAAGCTTTCTTT.

The chain links TRBV19 to TRBJ1-1; the match to TRBD1 covers 7 bases. V was clipped by 6 bases and J by 5 bases; unmatched bases: 15. CDR1 is LNHDA and CDR2 is SQIVND in the germline V gene (reference sequence). This CDR3 is 16 amino acids long. The CDR3 region is CASSRGELLQGTEAFF. CDR3 DNA sequence: TGTGCCAGTAGCCGTGGGGAATTACTACAGGGGACTGAAGCTTTCTTT.

J is TRBJ2-5 and V is TRBV5-8; 7 nucleotides line up with TRBD1. CDR1 SGHTS and CDR2 YDEGEE come from the germline V gene. With V trimmed by 4 bases and J by 5 bases, 8 bases remained unmatched. The CDR3 extends over 14 amino acids. The CDR3 here is CASSRRQGLETQYF. For the CDR3, the DNA is TGTGCCAGCAGCCGTCGACAGGGCCTGGAGACCCAGTACTTC. Complete variable domain (other parts from reference TRBV5-8 and TRBJ2-5): EAGVTQSPTHLIKTRGQQATLRCSPISGHTSVYWYQQALGLGLQFLLWYDEGEERNRGNFPPRFSGRQFPNYSSELNVNALELEDSALYLCASSRRQGLETQYFGPGTRLLVL.

The chain has TRBV11-2 and TRBJ2-3; D unresolved. Germline-derived CDR1 and CDR2 are SGHAT and FQNNGV. Trimming removed 1 base at V and 6 bases at J, with 5 bases between. This CDR3 is built from 12 residues. The CDR3 nucleotides are TGTGCCAGCAGCTTAGGGCATGATACGCAGTATTTT. It is translated as CASSLGHDTQYF.

The rearrangement links TRBV7-2 to TRBJ1-1, with D tentatively TRBD1 (5 bases). The CDR3 runs to 15 residues. The V end lost 1 base, the J end lost 2 bases, and 11 bases lay between the germline ends. Germline-derived CDR1 and CDR2 are SGHTA and FQGNSA. The CDR3 region is CASSLDWGSNTEAFF. In DNA form, the CDR3 reads TGTGCCAGCAGCTTAGATTGGGGGAGTAACACTGAAGCTTTCTTT.

DNA for the CDR3: TGTGCCAGCAGCCAAGAAGGGACTAGCAGCTACAATGAGCAGTTCTTC. Its protein is CASSQEGTSSYNEQFF. The chain joins TRBV4-2 to TRBJ2-1, with 9 bases matching TRBD2. V trimming: 0 bases; J trimming: 3 bases; junction bases outside the gene matches: 3. This CDR3 is built from 16 residues. Germline CDR1 LGHNA, CDR2 YNFKEQ.

The J gene is TRBJ2-7, the V gene TRBV5-1; 11 nucleotides match TRBD2. Trimming took 2 bases from V and 6 from J; bases not matched to a gene: 10. Per germline, CDR1 SGHRS and CDR2 YFSETQ. The CDR3 length is 16 residues. This CDR3 is CASSLQPGLAEGEQYF. CDR3 bases: TGCGCCAGCAGCTTACAACCGGGACTAGCGGAGGGCGAGCAGTACTTC. Supplemented by reference TRBV5-1 and TRBJ2-7, the full variable domain reads KAGVTQTPRYLIKTRGQQVTLSCSPISGHRSVSWYQQTPGQGLQFLFEYFSETQRNKGNFPGRFSGRQFSNSRSEMNVSTLELGDSALYLCASSLQPGLAEGEQYFGPGTRLTVT.

The rearrangement links TRBV5-6 to TRBJ2-2; 7 bases line up with TRBD1. With V trimmed by 4 bases and J by 6 bases, 9 bases remained unmatched. Germline V gene lookup returns CDR1 SGHDT and CDR2 YYEEEE. The CDR3 extends over 15 amino acids. CDR3 coding DNA: TGTGCCAGCAGCCCATACCACAGGGGTTCCGGGGAGCTGTTTTTT. Its translation: CASSPYHRGSGELFF.

The chain carries TRBV21-1 and TRBJ1-1; TRBD1, the D gene given by the table, was not confirmed from the DNA. TRBV21-1 is marked as a pseudogene. This CDR3 comprises 16 residues. The CDR3 spells CASSKGQGPMNTEAFF. DNA of the CDR3: TGTGCCAGCAGCAAGGGACAGGGACCCATGAACACTGAAGCTTTCTTT.